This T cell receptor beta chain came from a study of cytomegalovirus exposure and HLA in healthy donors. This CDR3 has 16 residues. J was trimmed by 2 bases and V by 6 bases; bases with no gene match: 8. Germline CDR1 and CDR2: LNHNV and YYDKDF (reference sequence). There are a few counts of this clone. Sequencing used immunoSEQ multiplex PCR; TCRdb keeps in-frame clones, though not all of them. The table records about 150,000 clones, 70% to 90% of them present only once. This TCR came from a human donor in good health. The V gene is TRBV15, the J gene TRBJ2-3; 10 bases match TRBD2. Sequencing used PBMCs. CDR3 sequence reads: CATSSSSGGDTDTQYF. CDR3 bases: TGTGCCACCAGTTCTTCTAGCGGGGGAGACACAGATACGCAGTATTTT. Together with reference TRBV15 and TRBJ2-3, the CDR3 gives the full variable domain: DAMVIQNPRYQVTQFGKPVTLSCSQTLNHNVMYWYQQKSSQAPKLLFHYYDKDFNNEADTPDNFQSRRPNTSFCFLDIRSPGLGDTAMYLCATSSSSGGDTDTQYFGPGTRLTVL.